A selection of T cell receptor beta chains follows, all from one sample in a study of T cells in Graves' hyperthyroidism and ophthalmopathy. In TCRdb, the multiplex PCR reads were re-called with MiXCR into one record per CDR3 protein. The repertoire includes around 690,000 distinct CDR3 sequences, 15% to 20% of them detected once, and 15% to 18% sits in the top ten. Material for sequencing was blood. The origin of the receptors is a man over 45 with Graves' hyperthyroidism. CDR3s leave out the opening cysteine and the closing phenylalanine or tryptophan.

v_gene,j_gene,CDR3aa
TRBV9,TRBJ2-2,ASSVEGRNTGELF
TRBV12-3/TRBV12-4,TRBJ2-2,ASSQGGSGELF
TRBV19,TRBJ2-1,ASSTRTSGKGNEQF
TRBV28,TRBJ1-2,ASSLRSRTLIQRGNGYT
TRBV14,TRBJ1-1,ASSPIMTTLHTEAF
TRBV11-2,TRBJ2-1,ASSWGDRGAYEQF
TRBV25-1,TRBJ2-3,ASSELSAGWGPDTQY
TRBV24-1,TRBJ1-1,ATSDLLGSSKDMNTEAF
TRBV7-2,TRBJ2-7,ASSLSAGASYEQY
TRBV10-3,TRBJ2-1,AISEVPQSSYNEQF
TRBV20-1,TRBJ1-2,SASLRGNYGYT
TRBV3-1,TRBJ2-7,ASSQGGRAAYEQY
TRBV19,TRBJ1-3,ASRDVVLGNTIY
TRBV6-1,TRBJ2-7,ASRPGGTHSYEQY
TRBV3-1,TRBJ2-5,ASREGLAGNQETQY
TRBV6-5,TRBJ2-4,ASSPDQNIQY
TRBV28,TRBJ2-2,ASSLLNLDTNTGELF
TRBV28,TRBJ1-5,ASSLPGQGDQPQH
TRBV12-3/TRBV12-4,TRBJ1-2,ASSLNSGRDGYT
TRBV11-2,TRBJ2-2,ASSYLGGASTGELF
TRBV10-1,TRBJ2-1,ASSVTSGRLGSYNEQF
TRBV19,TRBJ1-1,ASKDSSGTEAF
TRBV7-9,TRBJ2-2,ASSAGRSNTGELF
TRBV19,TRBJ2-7,ASTPGEGPYEQY
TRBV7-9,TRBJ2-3,ASSLAASGAPDTQY
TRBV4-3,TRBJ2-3,ASSQELAKDTQY
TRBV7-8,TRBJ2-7,ASSQRGVPEQY
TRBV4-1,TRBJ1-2,ASSQDPGSFSSGYT
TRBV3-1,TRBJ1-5,ASSQDGQGNQPQH
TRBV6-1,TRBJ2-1,ASSTVDEQF
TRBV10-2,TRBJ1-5,ASQDRGEQPQH